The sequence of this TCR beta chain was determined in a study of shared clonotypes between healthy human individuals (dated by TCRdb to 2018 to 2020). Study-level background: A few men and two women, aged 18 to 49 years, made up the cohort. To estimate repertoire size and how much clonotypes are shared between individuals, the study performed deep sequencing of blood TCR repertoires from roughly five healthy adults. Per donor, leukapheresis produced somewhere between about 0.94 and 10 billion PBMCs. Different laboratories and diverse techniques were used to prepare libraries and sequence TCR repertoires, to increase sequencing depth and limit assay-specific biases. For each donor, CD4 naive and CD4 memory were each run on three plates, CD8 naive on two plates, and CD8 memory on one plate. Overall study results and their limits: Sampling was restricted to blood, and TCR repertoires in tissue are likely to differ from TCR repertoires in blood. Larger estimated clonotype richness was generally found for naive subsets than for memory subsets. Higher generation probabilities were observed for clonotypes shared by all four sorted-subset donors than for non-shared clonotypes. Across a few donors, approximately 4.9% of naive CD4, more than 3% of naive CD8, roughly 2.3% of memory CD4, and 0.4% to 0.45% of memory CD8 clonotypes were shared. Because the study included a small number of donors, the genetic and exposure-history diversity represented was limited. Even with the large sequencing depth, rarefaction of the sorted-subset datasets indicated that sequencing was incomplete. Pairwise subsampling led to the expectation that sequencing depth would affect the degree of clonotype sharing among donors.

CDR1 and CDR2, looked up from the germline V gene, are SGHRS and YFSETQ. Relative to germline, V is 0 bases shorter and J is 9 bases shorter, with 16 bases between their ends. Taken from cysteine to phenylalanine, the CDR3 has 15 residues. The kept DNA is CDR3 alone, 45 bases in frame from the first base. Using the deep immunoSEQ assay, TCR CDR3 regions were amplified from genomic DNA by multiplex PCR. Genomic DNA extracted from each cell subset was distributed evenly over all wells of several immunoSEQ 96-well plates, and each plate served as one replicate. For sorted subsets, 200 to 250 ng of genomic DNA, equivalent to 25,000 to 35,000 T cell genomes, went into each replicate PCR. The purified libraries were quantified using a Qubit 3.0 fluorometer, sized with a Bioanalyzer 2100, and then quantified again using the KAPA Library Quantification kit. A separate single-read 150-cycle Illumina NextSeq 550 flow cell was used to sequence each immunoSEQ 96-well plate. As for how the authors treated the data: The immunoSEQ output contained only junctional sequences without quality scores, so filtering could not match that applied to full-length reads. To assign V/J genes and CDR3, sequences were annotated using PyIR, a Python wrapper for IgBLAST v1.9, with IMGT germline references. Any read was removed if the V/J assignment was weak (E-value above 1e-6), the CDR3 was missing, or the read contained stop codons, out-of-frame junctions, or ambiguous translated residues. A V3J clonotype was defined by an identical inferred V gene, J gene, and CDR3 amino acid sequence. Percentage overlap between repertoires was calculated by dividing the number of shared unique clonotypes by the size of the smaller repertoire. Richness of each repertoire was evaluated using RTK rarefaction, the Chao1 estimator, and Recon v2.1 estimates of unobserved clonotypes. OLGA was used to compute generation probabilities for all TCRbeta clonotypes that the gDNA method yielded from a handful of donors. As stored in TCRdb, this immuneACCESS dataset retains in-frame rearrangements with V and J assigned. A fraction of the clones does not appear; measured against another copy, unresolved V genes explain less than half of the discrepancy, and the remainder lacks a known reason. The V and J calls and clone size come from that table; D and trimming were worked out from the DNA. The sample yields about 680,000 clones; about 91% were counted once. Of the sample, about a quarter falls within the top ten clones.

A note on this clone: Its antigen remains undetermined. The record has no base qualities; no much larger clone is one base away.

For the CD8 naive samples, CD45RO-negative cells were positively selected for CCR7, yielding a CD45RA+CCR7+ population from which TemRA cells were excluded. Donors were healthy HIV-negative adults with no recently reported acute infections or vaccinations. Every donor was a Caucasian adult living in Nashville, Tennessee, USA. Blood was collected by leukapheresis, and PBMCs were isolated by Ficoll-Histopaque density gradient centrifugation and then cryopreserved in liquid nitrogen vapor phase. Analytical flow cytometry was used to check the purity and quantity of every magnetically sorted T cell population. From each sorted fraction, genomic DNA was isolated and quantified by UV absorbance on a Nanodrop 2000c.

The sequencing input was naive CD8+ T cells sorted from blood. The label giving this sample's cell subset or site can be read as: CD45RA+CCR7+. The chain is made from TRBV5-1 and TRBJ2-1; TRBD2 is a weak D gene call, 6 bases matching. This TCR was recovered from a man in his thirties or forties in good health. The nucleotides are TGCGCCAGCAGCTTGGTCGGGACGGGGGATCGTGAGCAGTTCTTC. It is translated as CASSLVGTGDREQFF.